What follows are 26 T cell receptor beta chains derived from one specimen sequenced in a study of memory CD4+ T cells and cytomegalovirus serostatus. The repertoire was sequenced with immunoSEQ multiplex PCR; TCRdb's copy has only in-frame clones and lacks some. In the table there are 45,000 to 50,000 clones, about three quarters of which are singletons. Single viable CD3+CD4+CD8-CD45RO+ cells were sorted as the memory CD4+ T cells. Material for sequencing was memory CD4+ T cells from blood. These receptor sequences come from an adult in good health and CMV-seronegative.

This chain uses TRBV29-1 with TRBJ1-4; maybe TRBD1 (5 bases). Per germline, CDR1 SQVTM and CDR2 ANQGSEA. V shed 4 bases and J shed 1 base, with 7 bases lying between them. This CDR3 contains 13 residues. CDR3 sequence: CSVGGLTNEKLFF. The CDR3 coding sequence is TGCAGCGTTGGGGGGTTAACTAATGAAAAACTGTTTTTT.

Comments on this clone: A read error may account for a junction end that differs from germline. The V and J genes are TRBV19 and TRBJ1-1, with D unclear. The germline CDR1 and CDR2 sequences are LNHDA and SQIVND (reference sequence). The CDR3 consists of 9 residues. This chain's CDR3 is CASPPPPGF. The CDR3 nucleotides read TGTGCCAGTCCGCCCCCACCGGGCTTT.

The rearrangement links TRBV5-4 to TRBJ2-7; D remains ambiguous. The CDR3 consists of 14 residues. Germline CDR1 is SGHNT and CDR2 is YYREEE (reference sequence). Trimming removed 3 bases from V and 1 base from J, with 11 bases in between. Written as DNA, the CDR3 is TGTGCCAGCAGCTCCTCTGATTCGTCCTACGAGCAGTACTTC. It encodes CASSSSDSSYEQYF.

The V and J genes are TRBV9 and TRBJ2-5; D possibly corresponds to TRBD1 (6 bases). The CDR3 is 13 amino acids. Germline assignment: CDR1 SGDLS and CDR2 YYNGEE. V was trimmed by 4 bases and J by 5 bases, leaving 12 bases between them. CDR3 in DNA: TGTGCCAGCAGCCCACCCGACAGGGAGACCCAGTACTTC. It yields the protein CASSPPDRETQYF.

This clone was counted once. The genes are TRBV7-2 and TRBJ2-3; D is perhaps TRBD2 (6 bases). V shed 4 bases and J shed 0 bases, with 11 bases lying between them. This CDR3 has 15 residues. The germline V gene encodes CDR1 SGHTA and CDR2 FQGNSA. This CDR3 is CASSSEGPSTDTQYF. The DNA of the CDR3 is TGTGCCAGCAGCTCGGAGGGGCCGAGCACAGATACGCAGTATTTT. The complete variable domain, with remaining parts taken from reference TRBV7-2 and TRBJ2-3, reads GAGVSQSPSNKVTEKGKDVELRCDPISGHTALYWYRQSLGQGLEFLIYFQGNSAPDKSGLPSDRFSAERTGGSVSTLTIQRTQQEDSAVYLCASSSEGPSTDTQYFGPGTRLTVL.

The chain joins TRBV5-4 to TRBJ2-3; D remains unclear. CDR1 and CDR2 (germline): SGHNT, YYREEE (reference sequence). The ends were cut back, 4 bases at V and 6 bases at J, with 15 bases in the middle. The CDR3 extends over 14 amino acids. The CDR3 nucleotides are TGTGCCAGCAGCCCCGGTCGCTCTGAGGATACGCAGTATTTT. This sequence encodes CASSPGRSEDTQYF.

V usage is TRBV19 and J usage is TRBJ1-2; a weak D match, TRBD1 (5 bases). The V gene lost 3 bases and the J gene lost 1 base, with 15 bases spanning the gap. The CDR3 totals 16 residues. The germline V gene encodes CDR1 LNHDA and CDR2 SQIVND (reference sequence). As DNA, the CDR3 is TGTGCCAGTAGTATTACTGGGGACGGAGTTAACTATGGCTACACCTTC. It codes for CASSITGDGVNYGYTF. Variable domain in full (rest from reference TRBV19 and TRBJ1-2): DGGITQSPKYLFRKEGQNVTLSCEQNLNHDAMYWYRQDPGQGLRLIYYSQIVNDFQKGDIAEGYSVSREKKESFPLTVTSAQKNPTAFYLCASSITGDGVNYGYTFGSGTRLTVV.

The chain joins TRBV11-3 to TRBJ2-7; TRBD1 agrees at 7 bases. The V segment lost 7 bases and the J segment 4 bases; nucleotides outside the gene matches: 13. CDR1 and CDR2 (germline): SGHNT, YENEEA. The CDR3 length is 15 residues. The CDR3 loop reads CASTSTRRGKYEQYF. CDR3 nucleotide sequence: TGTGCCAGCACCTCTACCCGCAGGGGGAAGTACGAGCAGTACTTC.

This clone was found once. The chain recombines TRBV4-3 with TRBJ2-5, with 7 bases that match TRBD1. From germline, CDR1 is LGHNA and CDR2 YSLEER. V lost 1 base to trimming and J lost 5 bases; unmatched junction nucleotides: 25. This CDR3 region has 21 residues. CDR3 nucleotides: TGCGCCAGCAGCCAAGTCCCACAGGGGTTGGGAGTGGTTCCCCGGGATGAGACCCAGTACTTC. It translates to CASSQVPQGLGVVPRDETQYF.

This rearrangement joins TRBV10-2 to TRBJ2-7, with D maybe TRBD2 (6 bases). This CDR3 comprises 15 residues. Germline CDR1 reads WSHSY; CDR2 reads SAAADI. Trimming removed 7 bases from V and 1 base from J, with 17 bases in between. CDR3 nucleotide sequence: TGCGCCAGCACGGCCTCGTGGGGAGGTTCCTACGAGCAGTACTTC. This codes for CASTASWGGSYEQYF.

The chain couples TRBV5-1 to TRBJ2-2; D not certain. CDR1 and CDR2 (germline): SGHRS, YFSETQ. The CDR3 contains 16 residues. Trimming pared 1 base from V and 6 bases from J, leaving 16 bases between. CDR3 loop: CASSLFGRLAAGELFF. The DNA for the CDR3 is TGCGCCAGCAGCTTGTTTGGGCGCCTGGCTGCCGGGGAGCTGTTTTTT.

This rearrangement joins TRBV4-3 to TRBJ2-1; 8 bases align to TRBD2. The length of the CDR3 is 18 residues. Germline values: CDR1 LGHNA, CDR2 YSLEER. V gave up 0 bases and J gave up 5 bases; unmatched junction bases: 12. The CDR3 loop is CASSQDQPVRGVNNEQFF. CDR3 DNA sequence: TGCGCCAGCAGCCAAGATCAACCGGTGCGGGGGGTCAACAATGAGCAGTTCTTC.

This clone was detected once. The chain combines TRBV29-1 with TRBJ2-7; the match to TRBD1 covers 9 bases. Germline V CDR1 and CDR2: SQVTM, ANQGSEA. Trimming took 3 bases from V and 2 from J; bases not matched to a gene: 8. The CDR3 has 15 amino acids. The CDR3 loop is CSVDRDRGGTYEQYF. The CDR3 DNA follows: TGCAGCGTTGACCGAGACAGGGGGGGTACCTACGAGCAGTACTTC.

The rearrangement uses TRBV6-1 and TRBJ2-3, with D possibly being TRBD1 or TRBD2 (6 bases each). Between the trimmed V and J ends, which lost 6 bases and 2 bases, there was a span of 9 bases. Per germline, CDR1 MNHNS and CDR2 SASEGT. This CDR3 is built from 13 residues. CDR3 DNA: TGTGCCAGCAGGCGGGACACCACAGATACGCAGTATTTT. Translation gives CASRRDTTDTQYF.

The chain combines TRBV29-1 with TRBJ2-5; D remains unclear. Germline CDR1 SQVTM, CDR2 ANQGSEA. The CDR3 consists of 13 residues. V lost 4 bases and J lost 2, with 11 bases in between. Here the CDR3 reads CSVAQTLQETQYF. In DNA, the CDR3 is TGCAGCGTTGCCCAAACTTTACAAGAGACCCAGTACTTC.

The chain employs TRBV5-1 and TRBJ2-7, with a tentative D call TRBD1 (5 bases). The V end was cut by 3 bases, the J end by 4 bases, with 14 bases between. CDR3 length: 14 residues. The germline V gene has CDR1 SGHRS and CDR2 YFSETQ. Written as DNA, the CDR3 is TGCGCCAGCAGCTCTCAAGGGGCAGCTTACGAGCAGTACTTC. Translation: CASSSQGAAYEQYF.

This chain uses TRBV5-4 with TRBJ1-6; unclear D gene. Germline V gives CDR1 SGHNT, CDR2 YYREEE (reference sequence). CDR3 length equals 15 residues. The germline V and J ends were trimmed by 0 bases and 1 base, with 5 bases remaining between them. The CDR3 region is CASSLGGSYNSPLHF. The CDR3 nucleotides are TGTGCCAGCAGCTTGGGGGGTTCCTATAATTCACCCCTCCACTTT.

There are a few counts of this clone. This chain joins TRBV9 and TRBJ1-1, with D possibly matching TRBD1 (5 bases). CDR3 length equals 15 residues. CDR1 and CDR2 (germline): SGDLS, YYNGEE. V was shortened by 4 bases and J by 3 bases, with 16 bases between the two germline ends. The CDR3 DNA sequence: TGTGCCAGCAGCTCCCGGGACGGGGAGGACACTGAAGCTTTCTTT. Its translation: CASSSRDGEDTEAFF.

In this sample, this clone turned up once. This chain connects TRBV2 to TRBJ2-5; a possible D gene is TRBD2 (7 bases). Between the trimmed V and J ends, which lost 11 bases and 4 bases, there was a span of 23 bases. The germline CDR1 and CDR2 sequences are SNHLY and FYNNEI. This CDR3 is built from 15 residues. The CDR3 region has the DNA TGTGCCGGCGGGTATCGGGGGGCGCTGGGAGAGACCCAGTACTTC. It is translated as CAGGYRGALGETQYF.

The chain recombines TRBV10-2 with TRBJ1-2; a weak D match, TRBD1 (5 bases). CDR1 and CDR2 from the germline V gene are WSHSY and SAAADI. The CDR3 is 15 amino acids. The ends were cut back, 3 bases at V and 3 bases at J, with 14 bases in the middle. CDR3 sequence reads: CASSDFWGGDYGYTF. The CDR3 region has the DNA TGCGCCAGCAGTGATTTTTGGGGGGGTGACTATGGCTACACCTTC.

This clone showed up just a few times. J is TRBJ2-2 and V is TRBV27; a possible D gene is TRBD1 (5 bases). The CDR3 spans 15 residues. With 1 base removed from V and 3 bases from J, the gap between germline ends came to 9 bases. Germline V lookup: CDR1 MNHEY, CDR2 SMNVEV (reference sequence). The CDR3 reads CASSLLGVDTGELFF. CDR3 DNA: TGTGCCAGCAGTTTATTAGGGGTGGACACCGGGGAGCTGTTTTTT.

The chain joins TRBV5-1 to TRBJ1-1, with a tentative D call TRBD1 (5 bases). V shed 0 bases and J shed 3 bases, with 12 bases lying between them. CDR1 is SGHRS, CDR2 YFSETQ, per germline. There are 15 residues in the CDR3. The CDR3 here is CASSLESTGDTEAFF. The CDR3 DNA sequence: TGCGCCAGCAGCTTGGAGTCCACAGGAGACACTGAAGCTTTCTTT.

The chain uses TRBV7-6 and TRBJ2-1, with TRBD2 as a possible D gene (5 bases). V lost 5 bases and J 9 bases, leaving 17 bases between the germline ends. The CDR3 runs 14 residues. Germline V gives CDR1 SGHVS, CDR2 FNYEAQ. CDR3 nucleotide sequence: TGTGCCAGCAGCCCCTTACCCGGTCGGGGTGAGCAGTTCTTC. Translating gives CASSPLPGRGEQFF.

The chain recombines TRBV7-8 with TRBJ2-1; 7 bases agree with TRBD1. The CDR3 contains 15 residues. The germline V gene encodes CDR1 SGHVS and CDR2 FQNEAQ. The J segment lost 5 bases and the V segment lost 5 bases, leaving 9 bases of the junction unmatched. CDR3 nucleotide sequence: TGTGCCAGCAGCCACCCCGGGACAGATAACAATGAGCAGTTCTTC. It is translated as CASSHPGTDNNEQFF.

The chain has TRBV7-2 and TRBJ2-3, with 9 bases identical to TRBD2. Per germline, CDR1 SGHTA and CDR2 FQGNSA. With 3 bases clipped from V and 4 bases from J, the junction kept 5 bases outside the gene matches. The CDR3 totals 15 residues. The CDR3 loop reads CASSFGTSTADTQYF. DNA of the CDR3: TGTGCCAGCAGCTTTGGGACTAGCACGGCAGATACGCAGTATTTT.

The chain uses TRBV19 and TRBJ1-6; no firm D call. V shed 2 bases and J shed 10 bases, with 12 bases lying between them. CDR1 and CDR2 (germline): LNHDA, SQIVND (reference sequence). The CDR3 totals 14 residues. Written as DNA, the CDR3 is TGTGCCAGTAGTATACCGGGATTCAAATCACCCCTCCACTTT. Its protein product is CASSIPGFKSPLHF. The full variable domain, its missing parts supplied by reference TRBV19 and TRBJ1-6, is DGGITQSPKYLFRKEGQNVTLSCEQNLNHDAMYWYRQDPGQGLRLIYYSQIVNDFQKGDIAEGYSVSREKKESFPLTVTSAQKNPTAFYLCASSIPGFKSPLHFGNGTRLTVT.